This is a list of T cell receptor beta chains from one sample in a study of PD-1 blockade in mismatch repair-deficient tumors. Data came from immunoSEQ multiplex PCR; TCRdb stores just in-frame clones and leaves some out. The profile covers 90,000 to 130,000 clones, with about three quarters appearing a single time and 4% to 5% taken by the ten largest. Here the sequenced sample was peripheral blood, taken 60 weeks after starting pembrolizumab. These receptors all come from an adult with mismatch repair-deficient cancer. Each CDR3 is given with its conserved first and last residue. The D gene is left open where the match is weak. Rows give clone size only sometimes, using once, few, many, or a class for an expanded clone.

V: TRBV30
size: .
D: .
J: TRBJ1-1
DNA: TGTGCCTGGTCCAGAGGTTTGAGGTGGAACACTGAAGCTTTCTTT
CDR3: CAWSRGLRWNTEAFF

V: TRBV7-9
size: .
D: TRBD2
J: TRBJ2-7
DNA: TGTGCCAGCAGCCAAGCGGGAGGACTTGGCCACGAGCAGTACTTC
CDR3: CASSQAGGLGHEQYF

V: TRBV5-6
size: .
D: .
J: TRBJ1-1
DNA: TGTGCCAGCAGTCCCCAAGCAGGAATGAACACTGAAGCTTTCTTT
CDR3: CASSPQAGMNTEAFF

V: TRBV19
size: once
D: .
J: TRBJ2-2
DNA: TGTGCCAGTAGTATCCCCGGGACCACCGGGGAGCTGTTTTTT
CDR3: CASSIPGTTGELFF

V: TRBV6-1
size: .
D: .
J: TRBJ1-5
DNA: TGTGCCAGCAGACACGTAGGAAACAATCAGCCCCAGCATTTT
CDR3: CASRHVGNNQPQHF

V: TRBV12-1
size: .
D: .
J: TRBJ2-7
DNA: TGTGCCAGCAGCTTTGTAGCCGGACTAGCGGGGGAGCAGTACTTC
CDR3: CASSFVAGLAGEQYF

V: TRBV27
size: few
D: .
J: TRBJ1-5
DNA: TGTGCCAGCAGTTTTGCAGGGTACAATCAGCCCCAGCATTTT
CDR3: CASSFAGYNQPQHF

V: TRBV28
size: .
D: .
J: TRBJ1-1
DNA: TGTGCCAGCAGTTTAGGAGTCCGCTTCATGAACACTGAAGCTTTCTTT
CDR3: CASSLGVRFMNTEAFF

V: TRBV7-2
size: .
D: .
J: TRBJ2-7
DNA: TGTGCCAGCAGCTACCTCGGGACGGCGTCCTACGAGCAGTACTTC
CDR3: CASSYLGTASYEQYF

V: TRBV27
size: .
D: .
J: TRBJ1-1
DNA: TGTGCCAGCAGTTTAGGCTGGGGCATCGCTGAAGCTTTCTTT
CDR3: CASSLGWGIAEAFF

V: TRBV5-1
size: .
D: TRBD1
J: TRBJ2-5
DNA: TGCGCCAGTAGACAGGGTAGACAAGAGACCCAGTACTTC
CDR3: CASRQGRQETQYF

V: TRBV5-1
size: .
D: .
J: TRBJ2-7
DNA: TGCGCCAGCAGCGCGGGACAATGGGGGAGATACGAGCAGTACTTC
CDR3: CASSAGQWGRYEQYF

V: TRBV30
size: .
D: .
J: TRBJ2-4
DNA: TGTGCCTGGACCAGAAGGGGGAGATGGGACATTCAGTACTTC
CDR3: CAWTRRGRWDIQYF

V: TRBV5-8
size: .
D: .
J: TRBJ2-7
DNA: TGTGCCAGCAGCTTGGTGGGCCGCGGGGACTACGAGCAGTACTTC
CDR3: CASSLVGRGDYEQYF

V: TRBV11-2
size: once
D: TRBD2
J: TRBJ2-1
DNA: TGTGCCAGCAGCTTCACTAGCGGGAGGGCCTACAATGAGCAGTTCTTC
CDR3: CASSFTSGRAYNEQFF

V: TRBV9
size: .
D: .
J: TRBJ2-6
DNA: TGTGCCAGCAGCGTAGACAAGGGGTTCTCTGGGGCCAACGTCCTGACTTTC
CDR3: CASSVDKGFSGANVLTF

V: TRBV7-3
size: .
D: .
J: TRBJ2-5
DNA: TGTGCCAGCAGCCAGTCGGGGGGCATCCAAGAGACCCAGTACTTC
CDR3: CASSQSGGIQETQYF

V: TRBV6-1
size: .
D: TRBD1
J: TRBJ1-1
DNA: TGTGCCAGCAGTGTGTGGACAGGGGACACTGAAGCTTTCTTT
CDR3: CASSVWTGDTEAFF

V: TRBV7-2
size: .
D: TRBD1
J: TRBJ2-5
DNA: TGTGCCAGCAGCACTGGGACAGGGGGCGCAGAGACCCAGTACTTC
CDR3: CASSTGTGGAETQYF

V: TRBV7-9
size: .
D: TRBD1
J: TRBJ1-2
DNA: TGTGCCAGCAGCTTAACTTGGGACAGGGGGCGCCTAGTCTATGGCTACACCTTC
CDR3: CASSLTWDRGRLVYGYTF

V: TRBV5-4
size: .
D: .
J: TRBJ1-2
DNA: TGTGCCAGCAGCTTGGAGACCTATGGCTACACCTTC
CDR3: CASSLETYGYTF

V: TRBV7-8
size: .
D: .
J: TRBJ2-7
DNA: TGTGCCAGCAGCTCCACGCGACGGGGGTCCTACGAGCAGTACTTC
CDR3: CASSSTRRGSYEQYF

V: TRBV18
size: .
D: .
J: TRBJ2-1
DNA: TGTGCCAGCTCACCAAGGAACTCGGGTGATGAGCAGTTCTTC
CDR3: CASSPRNSGDEQFF

V: TRBV6-5
size: .
D: .
J: TRBJ1-2
DNA: TGTGCCAGCAGCCTCCGCAGGGAGTATGGCTACACCTTC
CDR3: CASSLRREYGYTF

V: TRBV7-2
size: few
D: .
J: TRBJ2-1
DNA: TGTGCCAGCAGCTTAATCGGGTTCTCCTACAATGAGCAGTTCTTC
CDR3: CASSLIGFSYNEQFF

V: TRBV29-1
size: .
D: TRBD1
J: TRBJ2-5
DNA: TGCAGCGTTGAAGGGGGGACAGGGGGTGGAGAGACCCAGTACTTC
CDR3: CSVEGGTGGGETQYF

V: TRBV5-4
size: few
D: TRBD1
J: TRBJ2-7
DNA: TGTGCCAGCAGCTCCGGGACAGCCTTCCCCTACGAGCAGTACTTC
CDR3: CASSSGTAFPYEQYF

V: TRBV7-8
size: few
D: TRBD1
J: TRBJ2-7
DNA: TGTGCCAGCAGCTTATCAGGGACAGGGAACTCCGAGCAGTACTTC
CDR3: CASSLSGTGNSEQYF

V: TRBV7-9
size: once
D: .
J: TRBJ2-7
DNA: TGTGCCAGCAGCACCGGACCCGGAGGCTCCTACGAGCAGTACTTC
CDR3: CASSTGPGGSYEQYF

V: TRBV29-1
size: .
D: TRBD2
J: TRBJ2-2
DNA: TGCAGCGTGAGAGGACTAGCGATCATTGGAGGGAACACCGGGGAGCTGTTTTTT
CDR3: CSVRGLAIIGGNTGELFF

V: TRBV13
size: .
D: TRBD1
J: TRBJ2-3
DNA: TGTGCCAGCAGCACGGGGACAGGGGGCGTAACAGATACGCAGTATTTT
CDR3: CASSTGTGGVTDTQYF

V: TRBV6-1
size: .
D: .
J: TRBJ2-7
DNA: TGTGCCGCAAGGGCGGGCACCTCCTACGAGCAGTACTTC
CDR3: CAARAGTSYEQYF

V: TRBV6-5
size: .
D: TRBD1
J: TRBJ2-1
DNA: TGTGCCAGCAAGACAGGGGCGAACAATGAGCAGTTCTTC
CDR3: CASKTGANNEQFF

V: TRBV5-6
size: .
D: TRBD2
J: TRBJ2-1
DNA: TGTGCCAGCAGCGGACTAGGACTAGCGGGGCCCTACAATGAGCAGTTCTTC
CDR3: CASSGLGLAGPYNEQFF

V: TRBV15
size: .
D: .
J: TRBJ2-1
DNA: TGTGCCACCAGCAGAGATCCTGTCGGGTTCAATGAGCAGTTCTTC
CDR3: CATSRDPVGFNEQFF

V: TRBV4-1
size: .
D: TRBD2
J: TRBJ2-3
DNA: TGCGCCAGCAGTGCTAGCGGGGCGGACACAGATACGCAGTATTTT
CDR3: CASSASGADTDTQYF

V: TRBV4-1
size: .
D: .
J: TRBJ2-3
DNA: TGCGCCAGCAGCCAACTAGGTCCGGATGGCGCAGATACGCAGTATTTT
CDR3: CASSQLGPDGADTQYF

V: TRBV6-4
size: once
D: .
J: TRBJ2-3
DNA: TGTGCCAGCAGGGATGGATACACAGATACGCAGTATTTT
CDR3: CASRDGYTDTQYF

V: TRBV14
size: .
D: TRBD1
J: TRBJ2-7
DNA: TGTGCCAGCAGCCTCAGCACAGGGGGCCTCTACGAGCAGTACTTC
CDR3: CASSLSTGGLYEQYF

V: TRBV7-9
size: .
D: TRBD1
J: TRBJ1-1
DNA: TGTGCCAGCAGCCCCGTGACAGGGGGCTTTTCTGAAGCTTTCTTT
CDR3: CASSPVTGGFSEAFF

V: TRBV7-2
size: .
D: .
J: TRBJ1-4
DNA: TGTGCCAGCAGCTTTGGGGGAACTAATGAAAAACTGTTTTTT
CDR3: CASSFGGTNEKLFF

V: TRBV9
size: .
D: TRBD1
J: TRBJ1-1
DNA: TGTGCCAGCAGCGTGCGAGGGGGCAACACTGAAGCTTTCTTT
CDR3: CASSVRGGNTEAFF

V: TRBV5-4
size: .
D: TRBD1
J: TRBJ1-2
DNA: TGTGCCAGCAGCTTGGCCGTCGGACAGGGGGCGAAAGGCTACACCTTC
CDR3: CASSLAVGQGAKGYTF

V: TRBV6-1
size: .
D: .
J: TRBJ2-1
DNA: TGTGCCAGCTTCCCTCTAGGCGGCTCCTACAATGAGCAGTTCTTC
CDR3: CASFPLGGSYNEQFF

V: TRBV30
size: .
D: .
J: TRBJ1-1
DNA: TGTGCCTGGAGTGGATACAGTTTGAACACTGAAGCTTTCTTT
CDR3: CAWSGYSLNTEAFF

V: TRBV25-1
size: .
D: .
J: TRBJ2-1
DNA: TGTGCCAGCAGTCCGGTAGGCGGTTCCTACAATGAGCAGTTCTTC
CDR3: CASSPVGGSYNEQFF

V: TRBV2
size: .
D: .
J: TRBJ1-3
DNA: TGTGCCAGCAGGGGTGACAGCTCTGGAAACACCATATATTTT
CDR3: CASRGDSSGNTIYF

V: TRBV18
size: .
D: .
J: TRBJ1-4
DNA: TGTGCCAGCTCAACCCGGGCCCCTGCAACTAATGAAAAACTGTTTTTT
CDR3: CASSTRAPATNEKLFF

V: TRBV5-8
size: .
D: TRBD2
J: TRBJ2-7
DNA: TGTGCCAGCAGCTTAACTAGCGGGAGTGACGAGCAGTACTTC
CDR3: CASSLTSGSDEQYF

V: TRBV11-2
size: .
D: .
J: TRBJ2-7
DNA: TGTGCCAGCAGCTCCCCTAGTGTCTACGAGCAGTACTTC
CDR3: CASSSPSVYEQYF

V: TRBV9
size: .
D: .
J: TRBJ2-7
DNA: TGTGCCAGCAGCGTAGCTTTCAACGAGCAGTACTTC
CDR3: CASSVAFNEQYF

V: TRBV29-1
size: .
D: .
J: TRBJ1-1
DNA: TGCAGCGTTGAATCTGGGGTTGCTTTCTTT
CDR3: CSVESGVAFF

V: TRBV7-9
size: once
D: TRBD1
J: TRBJ1-2
DNA: TGTGCCAGCAGCCCTTACCTATTGGACAGGGACGACTATGGCTACACCTTC
CDR3: CASSPYLLDRDDYGYTF

V: TRBV5-1
size: .
D: .
J: TRBJ2-5
DNA: TGCGCCAGCAATAGAGCGCGGAGTCAAGAGACCCAGTACTTC
CDR3: CASNRARSQETQYF

V: TRBV15
size: .
D: TRBD2
J: TRBJ2-7
DNA: TGTGCCACCAGCGACCCGGGGACTAGGTGCGAGCAGTACTTC
CDR3: CATSDPGTRCEQYF

V: TRBV30
size: .
D: TRBD1
J: TRBJ2-5
DNA: TGTGCCTGGAGTGTAGGGGGACAGAACCAAGAGACCCAGTACTTC
CDR3: CAWSVGGQNQETQYF

V: TRBV5-6
size: .
D: TRBD1
J: TRBJ2-3
DNA: TGTGCCAGCAGCTTGGCGGGTGGGACATCGGGACAGGATACGCAGTATTTT
CDR3: CASSLAGGTSGQDTQYF